The rows below give T cell receptor beta chains drawn from one sample of a study of response to subunit inactivated influenza vaccine. TCRdb called the RT-PCR reads again in MiXCR, with one record for every CDR3 protein. Of 800,000 or so distinct CDR3 sequences listed, around 20% are singletons. Sample: PBMCs from blood, taken 5 to 6 days after vaccination. These receptor sequences come from a man in his forties or fifties who received an inactivated influenza vaccine. The CDR3 runs from the conserved cysteine through the conserved F or W. A D gene is named only where the DNA matches it firmly. Expanded clones get a size class; other rows say once, few or many, or leave the size out.

TRBV7-2	few	TRBD2	TRBJ2-1	CASSLTGLVTNNEQFF	TGTGCCAGCAGCTTAACGGGACTAGTTACGAACAATGAGCAGTTCTTC
TRBV7-6	NA	TRBD2	TRBJ2-1	CASSLVAGLAYNEQFF	TGTGCCAGCAGCTTAGTGGCGGGACTAGCCTACAATGAGCAGTTCTTC
TRBV3-1	NA	TRBD2	TRBJ2-7	CASSPNSGSGYEQYF	TGTGCCAGCAGCCCCAATAGCGGGAGTGGCTACGAGCAGTACTTC
TRBV18	few	TRBD2	TRBJ2-7	CASSAGLAGNSYEQYF	TGTGCCAGCTCGGCAGGACTAGCGGGAAACTCCTACGAGCAGTACTTC
TRBV15	NA	NA	TRBJ2-5	CAQWGASETQYF	TGTGCCCAATGGGGCGCCTCGGAGACCCAGTACTTC
TRBV2	NA	TRBD2	TRBJ2-7	CASSSGTSGIYEQYF	TGTGCCAGCAGTTCCGGGACTAGCGGGATCTACGAGCAGTACTTC
TRBV5-1	NA	TRBD2	TRBJ2-3	CASSSPAGGRSTDTQYF	TGCGCCAGCAGCTCCCCAGCGGGGGGCCGGAGCACAGATACGCAGTATTTT
TRBV29-1	few	NA	TRBJ1-2	CSVAVGNYGYTF	TGCAGCGTTGCGGTGGGGAACTATGGCTACACCTTC
TRBV10-3	NA	NA	TRBJ1-5	CAISEQGAGNQPQHF	TGTGCCATCAGTGAACAAGGGGCGGGTAATCAGCCCCAGCATTTT
TRBV30	NA	TRBD2	TRBJ2-2	CAWRVAGATGELFF	TGTGCCTGGAGGGTAGCGGGAGCCACCGGGGAGCTGTTTTTT
TRBV12-3/TRBV12-4	NA	NA	TRBJ1-2	CASSFRDLRGYTF	TGTGCCAGCAGTTTCCGGGACCTTCGGGGCTACACCTTC
TRBV15	many	NA	TRBJ2-1	CATSTTNTYRGGTQFF	TGTGCCACCAGCACGACAAATACCTACAGGGGGGGAACGCAGTTCTTC
TRBV20-1	few	NA	TRBJ2-7	CSANRGTYEQYF	TGCAGTGCTAATCGGGGGACCTACGAGCAGTACTTC
TRBV12-3/TRBV12-4	few	NA	TRBJ2-1	CASSPRDTYNEQFF	TGTGCCAGCAGTCCCCGGGACACCTACAATGAGCAGTTCTTC
TRBV7-2	few	TRBD2	TRBJ2-1	CASSLSSGKSYNEQFF	TGTGCCAGCAGCTTATCCAGCGGGAAGTCCTACAATGAGCAGTTCTTC
TRBV5-5	few	NA	TRBJ2-3	CASSKPGGPIRGTQYF	TGTGCCAGCAGCAAGCCCGGGGGGCCAATACGAGGTACGCAGTATTTT
TRBV4-1	NA	TRBD1	TRBJ2-7	CASSPGGQGVYEQYF	TGCGCCAGCAGCCCTGGGGGACAGGGGGTGTACGAGCAGTACTTC
TRBV5-1	NA	NA	TRBJ1-1	CASSLGRWENTEAFF	TGCGCCAGCAGCTTGGGACGGTGGGAGAACACTGAAGCTTTCTTT
TRBV12-3/TRBV12-4	many	NA	TRBJ2-4	CASSFGDIQYF	TGTGCCAGCAGTTTCGGGGACATTCAGTACTTC
TRBV5-1	many	NA	TRBJ2-2	CASSTLGELFF	TGCGCCAGCAGCACCCTCGGGGAGCTGTTTTTT
TRBV7-9	NA	NA	TRBJ1-1	CACWAGQLNTEAFF	TGTGCCTGTTGGGCTGGCCAGTTAAACACTGAAGCTTTCTTT
TRBV24-1	NA	NA	TRBJ2-6	CATPLEGSNVLTF	TGTGCCACCCCCCTTGAGGGGTCCAACGTCCTGACTTTC
TRBV4-3	NA	TRBD2	TRBJ2-1	CASSQDSASGYNEQFF	TGCGCCAGCAGCCAAGATTCGGCTAGCGGTTACAATGAGCAGTTCTTC
TRBV7-9	few	NA	TRBJ2-7	CASSFLRQENGYEQYF	TGTGCCAGCAGCTTCCTCCGACAGGAAAATGGCTACGAGCAGTACTTC
TRBV29-1	NA	TRBD1	TRBJ2-7	CSALTGGNEQYF	TGCAGCGCTTTGACAGGGGGCAACGAGCAGTACTTC
TRBV27	NA	TRBD1	TRBJ2-5	CASSQGQGFETQYF	TGTGCCAGCAGTCAGGGACAGGGGTTCGAGACCCAGTACTTC
TRBV15	few	NA	TRBJ1-1	CATSRDVRGAGEAFF	TGTGCCACCAGCAGAGATGTAAGGGGCGCGGGTGAAGCTTTCTTT
TRBV7-2	NA	NA	TRBJ1-2	CASSFEGTHGYTF	TGTGCCAGCAGCTTTGAGGGGACTCATGGCTACACCTTC
TRBV7-8	few	TRBD1	TRBJ2-1	CASSSWTGPYNEQFF	TGTGCCAGCAGCTCCTGGACAGGCCCCTACAATGAGCAGTTCTTC
TRBV2	many	NA	TRBJ2-7	CASSSLGGYEQYF	TGTGCCAGCAGTAGCCTCGGGGGCTACGAGCAGTACTTC
TRBV11-3	NA	NA	TRBJ2-7	CASSLPGQKQYF	TGTGCCAGCAGCTTACCAGGGCAAAAGCAGTACTTC
TRBV4-2	NA	NA	TRBJ2-7	CASSQENRYYYEQYF	TGTGCCAGCAGCCAAGAAAACCGGTATTACTACGAGCAGTACTTC
TRBV12-3/TRBV12-4	NA	TRBD1	TRBJ1-1	CASSRAATGGHLNTEAFF	TGTGCCAGCAGTAGGGCCGCTACAGGGGGGCACCTGAACACTGAAGCTTTCTTT
TRBV7-8	NA	NA	TRBJ2-7	CASSLGTQVAPHF	TGTGCCAGCAGCTTAGGGACACAAGTAGCTCCTCACTTC
TRBV7-9	NA	TRBD2	TRBJ2-1	CASSLEGLASGYNEQFF	TGTGCCAGCAGCTTAGAAGGCTTGGCTAGCGGGTACAATGAGCAGTTCTTC
TRBV20-1	few	NA	TRBJ2-1	CSAKGRGYYNEQFF	TGCAGTGCAAAGGGAAGGGGGTACTACAATGAGCAGTTCTTC
TRBV11-1	NA	TRBD1	TRBJ1-2	CASSLWAGGLPTTYGYTF	TGTGCCAGCAGCTTATGGGCAGGGGGCCTTCCCACGACATATGGCTACACCTTC
TRBV5-1	NA	NA	TRBJ2-5	CASRSTPGTNQETQYF	TGCGCCAGCAGATCCACTCCCGGGACAAATCAAGAGACCCAGTACTTC
TRBV10-3	many	TRBD2	TRBJ2-3	CAISPNGLAAQDTQYF	TGTGCCATCAGTCCCAATGGACTAGCGGCACAAGATACGCAGTATTTT
TRBV6-1	few	NA	TRBJ1-5	CASSEGPGSAQPQHF	TGTGCCAGCAGTGAAGGTCCCGGGTCAGCACAGCCCCAGCATTTT
TRBV6-6	many	NA	TRBJ1-1	CASSHNSLAEAFF	TGTGCCAGCAGTCATAACAGTCTGGCTGAAGCTTTCTTT
TRBV5-1	NA	NA	TRBJ1-1	CASSFDVGNTEAFF	TGCGCCAGCAGCTTTGATGTCGGGAACACTGAAGCTTTCTTT
TRBV7-2	NA	TRBD1	TRBJ2-7	CASSRDRGHYEQYF	TGTGCCAGCAGCCGAGACAGGGGGCATTACGAGCAGTACTTC
TRBV29-1	few	NA	TRBJ1-1	CSVERGMNTEAFF	TGCAGCGTTGAAAGAGGAATGAACACTGAAGCTTTCTTT
TRBV7-2	NA	TRBD2	TRBJ2-7	CASSLRGAGASGKQYF	TGTGCCAGCAGCTTAAGAGGCGCGGGGGCTAGCGGGAAACAGTACTTC
TRBV3-1	few	NA	TRBJ2-1	CASTRGSSYNEQFF	TGTGCCAGCACCCGGGGTAGCTCCTACAATGAGCAGTTCTTC
TRBV12-3/TRBV12-4	many	TRBD2	TRBJ2-5	CASTDRTSWETQYF	TGTGCCAGCACCGATCGGACTAGCTGGGAGACCCAGTACTTC
TRBV20-1	few	TRBD2	TRBJ2-7	CSASTGTTYEQYF	TGCAGTGCTAGCACGGGGACTACCTACGAGCAGTACTTC
TRBV20-1	few	TRBD2	TRBJ2-2	CSASAGAGELFF	TGCAGTGCTAGCGCGGGGGCCGGGGAGCTGTTTTTT
TRBV20-1	NA	NA	TRBJ1-2	CSARPTGRDYYTF	TGCAGTGCTAGGCCTACAGGGAGGGACTACTACACCTTC
TRBV7-2	few	NA	TRBJ1-6	CASSLNGAGSPLHF	TGTGCCAGCAGCTTAAACGGTGCGGGTTCACCCCTCCACTTT
TRBV4-2	NA	NA	TRBJ2-3	CASSQEYTDTQYF	TGTGCCAGCAGCCAGGAATACACAGATACGCAGTATTTT
TRBV20-1	NA	TRBD2	TRBJ2-2	CSASVRASGTGELFF	TGCAGTGCTAGTGTGAGGGCTAGCGGGACCGGGGAGCTGTTTTTT
TRBV3-1	NA	NA	TRBJ2-7	CASSHFDRYEQYF	TGTGCCAGCAGCCATTTTGACAGATACGAGCAGTACTTC
TRBV9	NA	NA	TRBJ2-7	CASSVGPPEQYF	TGTGCCAGCAGCGTGGGACCCCCCGAGCAGTACTTC